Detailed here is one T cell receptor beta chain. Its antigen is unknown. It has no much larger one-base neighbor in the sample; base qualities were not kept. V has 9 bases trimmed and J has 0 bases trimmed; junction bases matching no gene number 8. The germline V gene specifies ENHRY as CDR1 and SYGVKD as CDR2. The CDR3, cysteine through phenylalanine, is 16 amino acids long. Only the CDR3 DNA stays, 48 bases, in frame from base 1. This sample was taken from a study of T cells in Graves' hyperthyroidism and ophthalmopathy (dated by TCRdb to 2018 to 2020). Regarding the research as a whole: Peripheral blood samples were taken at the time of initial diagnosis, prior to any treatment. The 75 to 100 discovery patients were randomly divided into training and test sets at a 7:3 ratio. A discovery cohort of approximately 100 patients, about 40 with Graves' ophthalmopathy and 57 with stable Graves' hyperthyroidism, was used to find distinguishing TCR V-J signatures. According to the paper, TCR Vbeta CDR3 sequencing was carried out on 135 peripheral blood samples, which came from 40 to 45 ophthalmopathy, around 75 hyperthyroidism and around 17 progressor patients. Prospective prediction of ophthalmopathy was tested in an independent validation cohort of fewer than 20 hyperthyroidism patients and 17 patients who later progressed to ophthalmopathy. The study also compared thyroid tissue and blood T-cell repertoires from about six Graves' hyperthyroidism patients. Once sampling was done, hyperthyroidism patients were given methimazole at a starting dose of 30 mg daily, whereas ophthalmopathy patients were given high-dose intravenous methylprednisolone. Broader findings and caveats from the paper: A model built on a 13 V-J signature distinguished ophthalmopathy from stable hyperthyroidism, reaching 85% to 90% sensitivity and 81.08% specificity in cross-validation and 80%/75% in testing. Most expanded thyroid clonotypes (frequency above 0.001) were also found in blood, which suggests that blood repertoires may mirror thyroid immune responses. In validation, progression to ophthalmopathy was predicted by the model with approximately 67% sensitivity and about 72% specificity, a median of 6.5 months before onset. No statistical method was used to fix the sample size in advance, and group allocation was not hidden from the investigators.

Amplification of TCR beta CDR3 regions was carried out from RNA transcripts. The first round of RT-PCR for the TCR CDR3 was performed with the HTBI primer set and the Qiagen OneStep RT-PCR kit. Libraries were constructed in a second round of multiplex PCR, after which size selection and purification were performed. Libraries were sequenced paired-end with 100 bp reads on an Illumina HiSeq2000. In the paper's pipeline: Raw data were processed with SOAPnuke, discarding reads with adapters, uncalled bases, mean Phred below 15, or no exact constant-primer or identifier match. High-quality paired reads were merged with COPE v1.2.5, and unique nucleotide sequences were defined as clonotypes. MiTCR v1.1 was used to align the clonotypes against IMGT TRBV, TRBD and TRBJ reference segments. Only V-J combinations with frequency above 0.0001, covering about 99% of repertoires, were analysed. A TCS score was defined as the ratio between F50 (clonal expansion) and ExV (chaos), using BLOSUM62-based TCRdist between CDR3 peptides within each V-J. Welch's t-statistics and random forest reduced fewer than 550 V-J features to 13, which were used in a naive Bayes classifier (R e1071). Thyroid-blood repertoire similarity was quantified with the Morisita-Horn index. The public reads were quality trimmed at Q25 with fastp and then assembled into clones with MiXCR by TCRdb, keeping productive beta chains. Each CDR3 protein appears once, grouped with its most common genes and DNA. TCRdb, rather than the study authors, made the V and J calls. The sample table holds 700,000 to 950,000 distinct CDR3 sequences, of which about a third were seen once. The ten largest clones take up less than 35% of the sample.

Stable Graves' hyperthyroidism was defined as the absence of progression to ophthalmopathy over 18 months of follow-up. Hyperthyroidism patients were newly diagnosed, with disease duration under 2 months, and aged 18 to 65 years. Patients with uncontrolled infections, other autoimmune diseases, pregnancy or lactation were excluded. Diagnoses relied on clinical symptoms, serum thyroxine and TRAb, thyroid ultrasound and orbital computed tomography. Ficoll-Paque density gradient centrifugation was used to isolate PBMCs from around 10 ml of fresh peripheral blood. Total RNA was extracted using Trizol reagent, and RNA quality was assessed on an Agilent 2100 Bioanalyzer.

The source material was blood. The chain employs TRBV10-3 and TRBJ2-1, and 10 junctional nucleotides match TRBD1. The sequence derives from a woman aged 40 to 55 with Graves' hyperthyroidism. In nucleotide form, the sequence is TGTGCCATAAGAGGACAGGGGGAAAGCTCCTACAATGAGCAGTTCTTC. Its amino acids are CAIRGQGESSYNEQFF.